Shown below are 23 T cell receptor beta chains from a single sample sequenced in a study of shared clonotypes between healthy human individuals. Clones were sequenced by immunoSEQ multiplex PCR, and TCRdb holds only the in-frame ones, with some missing. The data contain approximately 2.5 million clones, 85% to 95% of them singletons. The sample taken for sequencing was naive CD4+ T cells sorted from blood. Noted subset: CD45RA+ positively selected. These receptors all come from a man between 18 and 29 years old in good health.

The chain uses TRBV10-3 and TRBJ2-7; D is undetermined. V lost 5 bases and J lost 0, with 11 bases in between. The CDR3 runs 14 residues. Germline CDR1 is ENHRY and CDR2 is SYGVKD. The chain's CDR3 is CAISSHVGSYEQYF. The DNA for the CDR3 is TGTGCCATCAGTTCCCACGTGGGCTCCTACGAGCAGTACTTC.

The chain uses TRBV10-1 and TRBJ2-7, with 7 bases aligning to TRBD1. Germline lookup yields CDR1 WNHNN and CDR2 SYGVQD (reference sequence). V lost 2 bases to trimming and J lost 12 bases; unmatched junction nucleotides: 10. This CDR3 comprises 13 residues. The CDR3 DNA reads as TGCGCCAGCAGTGAGGACAGGGTAGCCCGGGCGTACTTC. Its translation: CASSEDRVARAYF.

This chain connects TRBV9 to TRBJ1-6; D is uncertain. Germline lookup yields CDR1 SGDLS and CDR2 YYNGEE. The germline V and J ends were trimmed by 6 bases and 0 bases, with 7 bases remaining between them. The length of the CDR3 is 14 residues. The CDR3 sequence: CASTVGSYNSPLHF. The CDR3 DNA reads TGTGCCAGCACCGTTGGCTCCTATAATTCACCCCTCCACTTT.

The gene calls are TRBV2 and TRBJ2-7; 10 bases are a match to TRBD2. Germline V gene data show CDR1 as SNHLY and CDR2 as FYNNEI. V shed 7 bases, J shed 0 bases, and the junction held 6 bases outside the gene matches. The CDR3 runs to 15 residues. CDR3 nucleotide sequence: TGTGCCAGCACCCTGACTAGCGGGTACTCCTACGAGCAGTACTTC. As protein: CASTLTSGYSYEQYF.

This chain joins TRBV2 and TRBJ1-5; 7 bases align to TRBD1. This CDR3 has 16 amino acids. The junction had 8 bases not matched to a gene; V was cut back by 6 bases and J by 0 bases. Germline CDR1 is SNHLY and CDR2 is FYNNEI. The CDR3, as DNA: TGTGCCAGCAGCGGGGACAGAGGTCTTAGCAATCAGCCCCAGCATTTT. It specifies CASSGDRGLSNQPQHF.

This chain connects TRBV6-6 to TRBJ2-1; tentative D call: TRBD1 (5 bases). The CDR3 extends over 15 amino acids. Per germline, CDR1 MNHNY and CDR2 SVGAGI (reference sequence). V lost 2 bases, J lost 5 bases, and 13 bases lay in between. DNA for the CDR3: TGTGCCAGCAGTTACCCGGCAGGGCCAAACAATGAGCAGTTCTTC. Translated: CASSYPAGPNNEQFF.

This sequence joins TRBV5-1 and TRBJ2-1; 9 bases are a match to TRBD2. In germline, CDR1 is SGHRS, CDR2 YFSETQ. The CDR3 sequence is 16 residues long. Losses at the gene ends were 3 bases for V and 5 bases for J; bases not matched to a gene: 9. The CDR3 loop is CASSWVGLAGDNEQFF. The CDR3 nucleotides are TGCGCCAGCAGCTGGGTGGGACTAGCAGGAGACAATGAGCAGTTCTTC. The full variable domain, with the rest looked up from reference TRBV5-1 and TRBJ2-1, is KAGVTQTPRYLIKTRGQQVTLSCSPISGHRSVSWYQQTPGQGLQFLFEYFSETQRNKGNFPGRFSGRQFSNSRSEMNVSTLELGDSALYLCASSWVGLAGDNEQFFGPGTRLTVL.

The rearrangement links TRBV11-3 to TRBJ2-2; D may be TRBD2 (5 bases). The germline V gene has CDR1 SGHNT and CDR2 YENEEA. CDR3 size: 17 residues. V gave up 5 bases and J gave up 1 base, with 17 bases separating them. Here the CDR3 reads CASSPRAGVGNTGELFF. The DNA of the CDR3 is TGTGCCAGCAGCCCCCGCGCGGGTGTAGGGAACACCGGGGAGCTGTTTTTT. The full variable domain, its missing parts supplied by reference TRBV11-3 and TRBJ2-2, is EAGVVQSPRYKIIEKKQPVAFWCNPISGHNTLYWYLQNLGQGPELLIRYENEEAVDDSQLPKDRFSAERLKGVDSTLKIQPAELGDSAVYLCASSPRAGVGNTGELFFGEGSRLTVL.

J is TRBJ1-2 and V is TRBV18, with 12 bases matching TRBD1. The germline CDR1 and CDR2 sequences are KGHSH and LQKENI. This CDR3 region has 15 residues. Germline trimming cut 3 bases from V and 7 bases from J; bases unmatched to any gene: 6. In DNA, the CDR3 is TGTGCCAGCTCACCTGGGACAGGGGGCGCCTCTGGCTACACCTTC. As protein: CASSPGTGGASGYTF.

The gene calls are TRBV6-5 and TRBJ1-1, with a tentative D call TRBD1 (6 bases). The CDR3 runs 13 residues. The V and J ends lost 2 bases and 7 bases respectively, with 11 bases between them. Germline loops: CDR1 MNHEY, CDR2 SVGAGI. The CDR3 DNA reads TGTGCCAGCAGTTACCTCAGGGGAGTTGAAGCTTTCTTT. Amino acids: CASSYLRGVEAFF.

The CDR3 region is CASSLELAEAFF. DNA of the CDR3: TGTGCCAGCAGCTTAGAGCTCGCTGAAGCTTTCTTT. The chain has TRBV11-2 and TRBJ1-1, with no clear D. Germline lookup yields CDR1 SGHAT and CDR2 FQNNGV. The germline V and J ends were trimmed by 0 bases and 6 bases, with 5 bases remaining between them. The CDR3 spans 12 residues.

This clone was counted only a few times. This chain uses TRBV28 with TRBJ1-5; D remains unclear. Germline V gene sequence: CDR1 MDHEN, CDR2 SYDVKM. V lost 4 bases and J 2 bases, leaving 15 bases between the germline ends. This CDR3 contains 16 residues. The CDR3 is CASSSTRGIGNQPQHF. Here the CDR3 DNA reads TGTGCCAGCAGTTCTACGAGAGGGATCGGCAATCAGCCCCAGCATTTT.

This rearrangement joins TRBV2 to TRBJ2-3; D might be TRBD1 (5 bases). Looked up from germline, CDR1 is SNHLY and CDR2 is FYNNEI. V dropped 2 bases and J dropped 4 bases, with 13 bases sitting between them. CDR3 length: 15 residues. The CDR3 DNA is TGTGCCAGCAGTGAACAGCAGGGAAGGGCAGATACGCAGTATTTT. Protein sequence: CASSEQQGRADTQYF.

The rearrangement links TRBV18 to TRBJ1-6, with D possibly matching TRBD1 (5 bases). This CDR3 has 15 amino acids. V was shortened by 2 bases and J by 4 bases, with 9 bases between the two germline ends. The germline gives CDR1 KGHSH, CDR2 LQKENI. The CDR3 DNA sequence: TGTGCCAGCTCACCAGGGGCGGATTATAATTCACCCCTCCACTTT. The encoded protein is CASSPGADYNSPLHF.

This clone was seen once. The chain joins TRBV25-1 to TRBJ2-1; D gene unclear. The CDR3 sequence is 11 residues long. The germline V gene encodes CDR1 MGHDK and CDR2 SYGVNS. Trimming took off 5 bases at V and 6 bases at J, with 5 bases between the two ends. For the CDR3, the DNA is TGTGCCAGCAGTTTGACCAATGAGCAGTTCTTC. Residues: CASSLTNEQFF.

The V gene is TRBV28, the J gene TRBJ1-5, with a possible D match to TRBD1 (5 bases). The V gene's germline CDR1 is MDHEN and CDR2 SYDVKM. CDR3 size: 17 residues. Trimming cost V 4 bases and J 0 bases, with 16 bases left between them. The CDR3, as DNA: TGTGCCAGCAGTTCCGGCGGGGCACTTTATAGCAATCAGCCCCAGCATTTT. Translating gives CASSSGGALYSNQPQHF.

The CDR3: CASSLGSDRGRGYTF. The DNA for the CDR3 is TGCGCCAGCAGTCTGGGATCGGACAGGGGGAGGGGCTACACCTTC. V and J are TRBV5-1 and TRBJ1-2; 10 bases map to TRBD1. This CDR3 spans 15 amino acids. Germline V lookup: CDR1 SGHRS, CDR2 YFSETQ. With 5 bases clipped from V and 8 bases from J, the junction kept 12 bases outside the gene matches.

This clone was picked up one time. The chain joins TRBV19 to TRBJ2-2; 9 nucleotides line up with TRBD1. V gave up 6 bases and J gave up 7 bases; unmatched junction bases: 9. The germline CDR1 and CDR2 sequences are LNHDA and SQIVND (reference sequence). This CDR3 region has 15 residues. The CDR3 protein is CASRETGGAYGELFF. The CDR3 coding sequence is TGTGCCAGTAGGGAAACAGGGGGCGCGTACGGGGAGCTGTTTTTT.

The gene calls are TRBV18 and TRBJ2-5; TRBD1 might be the D (6 bases). The V end was cut by 4 bases, the J end by 0 bases, with 18 bases between. The V gene's germline CDR1 is KGHSH and CDR2 LQKENI. This CDR3 is 17 amino acids long. CDR3 sequence reads: CASSLMQGSMYQETQYF. The CDR3 DNA reads TGTGCCAGCTCACTCATGCAGGGGTCTATGTACCAAGAGACCCAGTACTTC. The complete variable domain, with remaining parts taken from reference TRBV18 and TRBJ2-5, reads NAGVMQNPRHLVRRRGQEARLRCSPMKGHSHVYWYRQLPEEGLKFMVYLQKENIIDESGMPKERFSAEFPKEGPSILRIQQVVRGDSAAYFCASSLMQGSMYQETQYFGPGTRLLVL.

V is TRBV28 and J is TRBJ2-1; 7 bases fit TRBD2. The CDR3 is 14 residues long. From germline, CDR1 is MDHEN and CDR2 SYDVKM. J was trimmed by 4 bases and V by 5 bases; bases with no gene match: 5. The CDR3 DNA follows: TGTGCCAGCAGTGGGGGGGGGAAATACAATGAGCAGTTCTTC. It codes for CASSGGGKYNEQFF.

This clone was detected only once. CDR3 DNA: TGTGCCAGCAGTTACTCGGGGGGAGGGGGTCCAGATACGCAGTATTTT. It translates to CASSYSGGGGPDTQYF. The rearrangement joins TRBV6-5 to TRBJ2-3; D is perhaps TRBD2 (7 bases). Trimming removed 0 bases at V and 4 bases at J, with 14 bases between. The CDR3 is 16 amino acids. Germline V gene data show CDR1 as MNHEY and CDR2 as SVGAGI.

This clone has a single count. CDR3 coding DNA: TGTGCCTGGAGTGTCGGGGGCATCGGTGAAAAACTGTTTTTT. It codes for CAWSVGGIGEKLFF. This chain links TRBV30 with TRBJ1-4; D possibly corresponds to TRBD1 (6 bases). V was pared by 0 bases and J by 7 bases, with 12 bases between. Germline V gene sequence: CDR1 GTSNPN, CDR2 SVGIG (reference sequence). This CDR3 region has 14 residues. The full variable domain, in which reference TRBV30 and TRBJ1-4 provide the parts outside the CDR3, is SQTIHQWPATLVQPVGSPLSLECTVEGTSNPNLYWYRQAAGRGLQLLFYSVGIGQISSEVPQNLSASRPQDRQFILSSKKLLLSDSGFYLCAWSVGGIGEKLFFGSGTQLSVL.

The rearrangement uses TRBV7-3 and TRBJ2-2; D may be TRBD2 (6 bases). This CDR3 has 17 amino acids. V lost 0 bases and J 0 bases, leaving 11 bases between the germline ends. Germline assignment: CDR1 SGHTA and CDR2 FQGTGA. The CDR3 coding sequence is TGTGCCAGCAGCTTAACGACTAGGTTTCCGAACACCGGGGAGCTGTTTTTT. Translated, it gives CASSLTTRFPNTGELFF.